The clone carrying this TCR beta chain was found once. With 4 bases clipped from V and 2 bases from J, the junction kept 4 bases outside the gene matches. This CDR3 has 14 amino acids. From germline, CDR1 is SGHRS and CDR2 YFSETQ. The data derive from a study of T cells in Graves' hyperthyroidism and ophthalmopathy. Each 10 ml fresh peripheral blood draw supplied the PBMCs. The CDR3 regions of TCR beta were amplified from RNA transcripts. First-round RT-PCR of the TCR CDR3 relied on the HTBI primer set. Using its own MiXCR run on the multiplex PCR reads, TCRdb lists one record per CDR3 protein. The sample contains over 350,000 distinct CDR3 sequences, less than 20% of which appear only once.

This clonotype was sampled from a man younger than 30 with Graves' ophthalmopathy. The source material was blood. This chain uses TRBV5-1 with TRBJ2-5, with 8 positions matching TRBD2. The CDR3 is CASSMTSAQETQYF. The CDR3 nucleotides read TGCGCCAGCAGCATGACTAGCGCGCAAGAGACCCAGTACTTC.